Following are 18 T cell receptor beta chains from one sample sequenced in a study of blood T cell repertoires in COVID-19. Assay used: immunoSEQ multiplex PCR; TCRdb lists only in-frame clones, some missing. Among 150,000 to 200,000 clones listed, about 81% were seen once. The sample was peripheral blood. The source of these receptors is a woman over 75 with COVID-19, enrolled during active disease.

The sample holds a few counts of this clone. The CDR3 DNA sequence: TGTGCCAGCGGACCACAGGGGATAGGCGGCTACACCTTC. This gives the protein CASGPQGIGGYTF. The chain recombines TRBV6-5 with TRBJ1-2; TRBD1 agrees at 7 bases. Germline V gene lookup returns CDR1 MNHEY and CDR2 SVGAGI. V was pared by 8 bases and J by 8 bases, with 11 bases of the junction left unmatched. The CDR3 is 13 amino acids.

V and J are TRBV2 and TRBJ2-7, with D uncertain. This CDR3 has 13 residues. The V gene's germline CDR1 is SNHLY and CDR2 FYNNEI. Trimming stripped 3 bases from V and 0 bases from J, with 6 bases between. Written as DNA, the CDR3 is TGTGCCAGCAGTGACCAGGTCTCCTACGAGCAGTACTTC. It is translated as CASSDQVSYEQYF.

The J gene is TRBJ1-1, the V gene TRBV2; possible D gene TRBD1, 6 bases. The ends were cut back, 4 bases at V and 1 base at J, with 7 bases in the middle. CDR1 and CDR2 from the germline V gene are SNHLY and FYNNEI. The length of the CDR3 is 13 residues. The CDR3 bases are TGTGCCAGCAGTGCGGGACAGAACACTGAAGCTTTCTTT. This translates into CASSAGQNTEAFF.

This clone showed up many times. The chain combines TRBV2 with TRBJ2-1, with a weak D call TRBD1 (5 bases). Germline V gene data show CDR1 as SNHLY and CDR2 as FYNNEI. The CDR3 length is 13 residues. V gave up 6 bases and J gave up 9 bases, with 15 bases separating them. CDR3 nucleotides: TGTGCCAGCAGCATCACCGATCAGGGTGAGCAGTTCTTC. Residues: CASSITDQGEQFF. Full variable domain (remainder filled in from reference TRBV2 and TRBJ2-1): EPEVTQTPSHQVTQMGQEVILRCVPISNHLYFYWYRQILGQKVEFLVSFYNNEISEKSEIFDDQFSVERPDGSNFTLKIRSTKLEDSAMYFCASSITDQGEQFFGPGTRLTVL.

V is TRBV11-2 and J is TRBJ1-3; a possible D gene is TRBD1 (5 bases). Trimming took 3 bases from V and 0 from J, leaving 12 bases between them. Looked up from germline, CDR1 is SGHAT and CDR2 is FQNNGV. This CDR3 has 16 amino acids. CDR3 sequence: CASSFQDIISGNTIYF. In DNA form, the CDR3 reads TGTGCCAGCAGCTTTCAGGACATCATCTCTGGAAACACCATATATTTT. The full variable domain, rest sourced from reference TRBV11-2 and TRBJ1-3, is EAGVAQSPRYKIIEKRQSVAFWCNPISGHATLYWYQQILGQGPKLLIQFQNNGVVDDSQLPKDRFSAERLKGVDSTLKIQPAKLEDSAVYLCASSFQDIISGNTIYFGEGSWLTVV.

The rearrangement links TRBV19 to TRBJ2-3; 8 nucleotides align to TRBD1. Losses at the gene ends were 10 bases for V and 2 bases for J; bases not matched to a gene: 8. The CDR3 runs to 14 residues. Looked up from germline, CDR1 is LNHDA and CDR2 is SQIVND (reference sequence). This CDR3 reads CATQEQGDTDTQYF. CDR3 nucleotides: TGTGCCACCCAGGAACAGGGGGACACAGATACGCAGTATTTT.

CDR3 residues: CASSEVRVGYGYTF. DNA of the CDR3: TGTGCCAGCAGTGAAGTCAGGGTGGGTTATGGCTACACCTTC. The chain is built from TRBV2 and TRBJ1-2, with TRBD1 as a possible D gene (5 bases). CDR3 length equals 14 residues. V was trimmed by 1 base and J by 5 bases, leaving 11 bases between them. Germline V gene sequence: CDR1 SNHLY, CDR2 FYNNEI. Complete variable domain (other parts from reference TRBV2 and TRBJ1-2): EPEVTQTPSHQVTQMGQEVILRCVPISNHLYFYWYRQILGQKVEFLVSFYNNEISEKSEIFDDQFSVERPDGSNFTLKIRSTKLEDSAMYFCASSEVRVGYGYTFGSGTRLTVV.

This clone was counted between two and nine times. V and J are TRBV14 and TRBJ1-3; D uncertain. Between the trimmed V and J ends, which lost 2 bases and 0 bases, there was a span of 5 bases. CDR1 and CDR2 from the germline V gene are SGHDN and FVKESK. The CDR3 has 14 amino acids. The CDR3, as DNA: TGTGCCAGCAGCCAACAATTCTCTGGAAACACCATATATTTT. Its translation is CASSQQFSGNTIYF.

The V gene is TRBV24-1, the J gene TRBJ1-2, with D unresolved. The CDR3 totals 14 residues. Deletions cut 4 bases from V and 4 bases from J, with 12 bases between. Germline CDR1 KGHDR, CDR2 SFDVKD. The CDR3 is CATSDPLIPYGYTF. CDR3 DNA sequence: TGTGCCACCAGTGACCCGCTAATCCCCTATGGCTACACCTTC.

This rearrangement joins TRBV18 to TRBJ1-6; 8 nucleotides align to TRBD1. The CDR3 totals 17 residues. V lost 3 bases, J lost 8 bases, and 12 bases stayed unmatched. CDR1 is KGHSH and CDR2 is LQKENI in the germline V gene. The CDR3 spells CASSPRTRTGSHSPLHF. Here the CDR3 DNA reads TGTGCCAGCTCACCCCGAACCCGGACAGGGTCGCATTCACCCCTCCACTTT.

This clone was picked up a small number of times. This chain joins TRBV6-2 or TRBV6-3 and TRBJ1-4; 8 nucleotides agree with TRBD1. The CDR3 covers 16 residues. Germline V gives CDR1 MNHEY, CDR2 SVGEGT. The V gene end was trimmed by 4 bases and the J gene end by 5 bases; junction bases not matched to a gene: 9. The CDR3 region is CASSWVRTGFNEKLFF. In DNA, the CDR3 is TGTGCCAGCAGTTGGGTCCGGACAGGGTTCAATGAAAAACTGTTTTTT.

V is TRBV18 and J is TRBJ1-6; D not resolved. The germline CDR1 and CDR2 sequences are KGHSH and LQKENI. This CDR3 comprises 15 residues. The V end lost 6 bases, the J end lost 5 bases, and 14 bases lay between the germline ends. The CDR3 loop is CASSDHRGDNSPLHF. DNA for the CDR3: TGTGCCAGCTCCGACCACCGGGGAGATAATTCACCCCTCCACTTT.

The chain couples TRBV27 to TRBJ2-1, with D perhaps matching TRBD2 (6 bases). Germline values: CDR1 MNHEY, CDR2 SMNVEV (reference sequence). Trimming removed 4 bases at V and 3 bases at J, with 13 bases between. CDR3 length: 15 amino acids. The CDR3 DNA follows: TGTGCCAGCAGTTCGTGGGAGGCAGGCTACAATGAGCAGTTCTTC. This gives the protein CASSSWEAGYNEQFF.

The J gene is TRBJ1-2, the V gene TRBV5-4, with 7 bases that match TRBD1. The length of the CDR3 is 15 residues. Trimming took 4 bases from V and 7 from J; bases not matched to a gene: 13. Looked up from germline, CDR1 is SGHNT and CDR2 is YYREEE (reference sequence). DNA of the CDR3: TGTGCCAGCAGCGATCCCGGGACAGCCCCCTTTGGCTACACCTTC. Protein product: CASSDPGTAPFGYTF.

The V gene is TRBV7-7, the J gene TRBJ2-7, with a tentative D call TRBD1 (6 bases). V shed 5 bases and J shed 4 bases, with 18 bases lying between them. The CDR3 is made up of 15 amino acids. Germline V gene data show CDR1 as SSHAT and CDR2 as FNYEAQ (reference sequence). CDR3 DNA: TGTGCCAGCAGCCCTCGGCTGGACAGAGGTTACGAGCAGTACTTC. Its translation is CASSPRLDRGYEQYF.

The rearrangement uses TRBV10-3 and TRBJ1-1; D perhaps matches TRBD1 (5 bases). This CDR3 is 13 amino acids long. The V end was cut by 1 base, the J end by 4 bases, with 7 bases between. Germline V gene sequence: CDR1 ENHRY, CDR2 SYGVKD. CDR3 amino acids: CAISEFGATEAFF. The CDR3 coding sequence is TGTGCCATCAGTGAGTTTGGGGCCACTGAAGCTTTCTTT.

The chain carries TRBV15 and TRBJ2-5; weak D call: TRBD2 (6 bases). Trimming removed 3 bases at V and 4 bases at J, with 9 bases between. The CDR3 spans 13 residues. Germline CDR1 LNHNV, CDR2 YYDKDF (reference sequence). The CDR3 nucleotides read TGTGCCACCAGCAGGACTAGAAGAGAGACCCAGTACTTC. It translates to CATSRTRRETQYF.

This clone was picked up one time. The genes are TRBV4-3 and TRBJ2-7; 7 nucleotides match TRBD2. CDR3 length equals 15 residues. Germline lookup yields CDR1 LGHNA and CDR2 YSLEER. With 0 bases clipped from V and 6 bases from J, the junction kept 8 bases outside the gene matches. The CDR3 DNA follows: TGCGCCAGCAGCCAAGAAACGGGGGGATTGTCCGAGCAGTACTTC. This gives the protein CASSQETGGLSEQYF.